This TCR beta chain was sequenced in a study of radiotherapy plus CTLA-4 blockade in lung cancer. As for the study in general: Objective responses emerged in under 20% of patients, and about 30% attained disease control.

The method was immunoSEQ multiplex PCR; TCRdb's version includes in-frame clones alone and lacks a portion of them. In the table there are under 50,000 clones, approximately 79% of which are singletons. The V gene lost 6 bases and the J gene lost 1 base, with 19 bases spanning the gap. This CDR3 comprises 17 residues. CDR1 LNHDA and CDR2 SQIVND come from the germline V gene (reference sequence). This sequence was found in a human donor with non-small cell lung cancer that progressed on radiotherapy plus ipilimumab. The chain couples TRBV19 to TRBJ2-1, with a possible D match to TRBD1 (5 bases). Sequences were derived from peripheral blood, sampled from a patient treated with radiotherapy plus ipilimumab. CDR3 loop: CASRSKGRAVSYNEQFF. Here the CDR3 DNA reads TGTGCCAGTAGATCCAAAGGCAGGGCGGTGTCCTACAATGAGCAGTTCTTC.